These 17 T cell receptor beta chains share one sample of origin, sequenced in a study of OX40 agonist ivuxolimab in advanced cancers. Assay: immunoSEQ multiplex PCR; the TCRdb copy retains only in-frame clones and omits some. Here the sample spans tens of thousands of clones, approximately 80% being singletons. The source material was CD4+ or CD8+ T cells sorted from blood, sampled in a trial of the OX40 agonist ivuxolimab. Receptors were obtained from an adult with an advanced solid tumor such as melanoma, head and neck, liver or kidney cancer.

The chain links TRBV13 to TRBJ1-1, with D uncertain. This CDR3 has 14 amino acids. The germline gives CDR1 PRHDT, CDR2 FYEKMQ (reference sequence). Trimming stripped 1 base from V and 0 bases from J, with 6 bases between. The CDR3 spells CASSLAQLNTEAFF. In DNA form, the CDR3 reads TGTGCCAGCAGCTTAGCACAGCTGAACACTGAAGCTTTCTTT.

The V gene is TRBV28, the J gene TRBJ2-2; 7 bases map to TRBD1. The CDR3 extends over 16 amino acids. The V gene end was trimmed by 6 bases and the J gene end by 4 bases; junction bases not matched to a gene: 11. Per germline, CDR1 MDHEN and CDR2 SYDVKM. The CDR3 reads CASRVRDRSSTGELFF. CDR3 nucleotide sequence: TGTGCCAGCAGAGTGAGGGACAGATCTTCCACCGGGGAGCTGTTTTTT.

This chain's CDR3 is CAWTSRARRGYTF. The CDR3 nucleotides are TGTGCCTGGACCTCCCGGGCCCGACGTGGCTACACCTTC. The gene calls are TRBV30 and TRBJ1-2; unclear D gene. The germline V gene encodes CDR1 GTSNPN and CDR2 SVGIG (reference sequence). This CDR3 has 13 amino acids. Trimming stripped 4 bases from V and 7 bases from J, with 16 bases between.

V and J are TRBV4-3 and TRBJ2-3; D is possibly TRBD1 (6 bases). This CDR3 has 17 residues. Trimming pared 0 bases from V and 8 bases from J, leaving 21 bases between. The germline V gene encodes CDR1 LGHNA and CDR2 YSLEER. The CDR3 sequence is CASSQDPISRGSVTQYF. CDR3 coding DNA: TGCGCCAGCAGCCAAGATCCGATATCCAGGGGATCCGTTACGCAGTATTTT.

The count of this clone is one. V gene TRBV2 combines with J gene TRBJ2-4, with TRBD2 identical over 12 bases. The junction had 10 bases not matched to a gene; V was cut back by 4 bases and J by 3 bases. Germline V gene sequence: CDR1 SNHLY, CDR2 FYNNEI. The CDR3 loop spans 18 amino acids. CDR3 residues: CASSVTSGGRGDKNIQYF. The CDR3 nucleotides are TGTGCCAGCAGTGTTACTAGCGGGGGGAGGGGTGACAAAAACATTCAGTACTTC.

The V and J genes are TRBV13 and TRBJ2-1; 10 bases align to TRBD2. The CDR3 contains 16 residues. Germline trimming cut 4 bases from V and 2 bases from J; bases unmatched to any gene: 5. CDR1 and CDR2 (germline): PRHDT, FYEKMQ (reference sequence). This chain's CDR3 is CASSSDTSGAYNEQFF. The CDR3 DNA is TGTGCCAGCAGCTCAGACACTAGCGGGGCCTACAATGAGCAGTTCTTC. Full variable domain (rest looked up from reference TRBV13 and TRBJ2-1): AAGVIQSPRHLIKEKRETATLKCYPIPRHDTVYWYQQGPGQDPQFLISFYEKMQSDKGSIPDRFSAQQFSDYHSELNMSSLELGDSALYFCASSSDTSGAYNEQFFGPGTRLTVL.

The CDR3 nucleotides read TGTGCCAGCAGCTCGGGACAGCTAAGGTCCGGGGAGCTGTTTTTT. It specifies CASSSGQLRSGELFF. The gene calls are TRBV7-8 and TRBJ2-2; TRBD1 matches at 7 bases. Losses at the gene ends were 4 bases for V and 6 bases for J; bases not matched to a gene: 8. The CDR3 runs to 15 residues. Germline CDR1 is SGHVS and CDR2 is FQNEAQ.

The DNA of the CDR3 is TGTGCCAGCAGTTCGGAGACTATTAATCCCAATGAGCAGTTCTTC. Translation: CASSSETINPNEQFF. The J gene is TRBJ2-1, the V gene TRBV28; TRBD2 might be the D (5 bases). This CDR3 has 15 residues. The germline CDR1 and CDR2 sequences are MDHEN and SYDVKM. V was pared by 4 bases and J by 6 bases, with 16 bases between.

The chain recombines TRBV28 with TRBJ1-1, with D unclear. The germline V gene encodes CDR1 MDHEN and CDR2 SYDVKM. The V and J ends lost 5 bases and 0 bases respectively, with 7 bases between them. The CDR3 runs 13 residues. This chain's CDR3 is CASSQWVNTEAFF. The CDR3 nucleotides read TGTGCCAGCAGTCAATGGGTGAACACTGAAGCTTTCTTT.

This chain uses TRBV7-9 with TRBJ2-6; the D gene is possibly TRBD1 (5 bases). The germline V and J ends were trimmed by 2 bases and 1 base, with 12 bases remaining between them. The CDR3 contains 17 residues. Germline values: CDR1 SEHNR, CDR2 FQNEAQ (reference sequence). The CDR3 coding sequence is TGTGCCAGCAGCTTAAGGGGTTTTGGGTCTGGGGCCAACGTCCTGACTTTC. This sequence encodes CASSLRGFGSGANVLTF. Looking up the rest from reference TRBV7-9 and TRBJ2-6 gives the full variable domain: DTGVSQNPRHKITKRGQNVTFRCDPISEHNRLYWYRQTLGQGPEFLTYFQNEAQLEKSRLLSDRFSAERPKGSFSTLEIQRTEQGDSAMYLCASSLRGFGSGANVLTFGAGSRLTVL.

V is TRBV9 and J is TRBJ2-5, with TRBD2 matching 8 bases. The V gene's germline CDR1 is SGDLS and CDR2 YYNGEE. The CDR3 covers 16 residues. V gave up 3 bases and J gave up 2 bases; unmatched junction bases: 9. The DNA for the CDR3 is TGTGCCAGCAGCGCCACAGCGGGGGACCGTCAAGAGACCCAGTACTTC. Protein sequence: CASSATAGDRQETQYF.

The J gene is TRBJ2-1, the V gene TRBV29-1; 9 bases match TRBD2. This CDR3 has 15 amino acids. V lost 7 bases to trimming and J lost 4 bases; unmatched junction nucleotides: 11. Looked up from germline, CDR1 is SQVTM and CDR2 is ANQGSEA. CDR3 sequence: CSAGDSGGLYNEQFF. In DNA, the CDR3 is TGCAGCGCAGGAGATAGCGGGGGACTATACAATGAGCAGTTCTTC.

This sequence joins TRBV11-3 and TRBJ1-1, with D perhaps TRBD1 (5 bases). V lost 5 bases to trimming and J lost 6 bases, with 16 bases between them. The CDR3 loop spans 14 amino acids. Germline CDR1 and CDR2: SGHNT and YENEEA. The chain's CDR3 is CASSKKGRGAEAFF. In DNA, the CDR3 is TGTGCCAGCAGCAAAAAGGGCCGGGGGGCTGAAGCTTTCTTT.

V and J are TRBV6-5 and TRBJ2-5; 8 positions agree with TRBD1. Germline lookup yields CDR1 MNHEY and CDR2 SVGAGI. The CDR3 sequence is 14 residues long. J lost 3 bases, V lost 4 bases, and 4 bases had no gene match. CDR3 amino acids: CASSFQTGEETQYF. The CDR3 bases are TGTGCCAGCAGTTTTCAGACAGGGGAAGAGACCCAGTACTTC.

The CDR3 sequence is CASSTEWAGELFF. The DNA of the CDR3 is TGTGCCAGTAGTACCGAGTGGGCCGGGGAGCTGTTTTTT. V usage is TRBV19 and J usage is TRBJ2-2; D is undetermined. CDR1 and CDR2 (germline): LNHDA, SQIVND (reference sequence). V lost 4 bases to trimming and J lost 6 bases, with 9 bases between them. CDR3 length: 13 amino acids.

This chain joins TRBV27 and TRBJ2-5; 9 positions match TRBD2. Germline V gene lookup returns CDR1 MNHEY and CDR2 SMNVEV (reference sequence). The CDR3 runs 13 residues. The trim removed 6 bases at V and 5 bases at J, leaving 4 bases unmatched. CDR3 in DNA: TGTGCCAGCAGGCGGGGGGGCTGGGAGACCCAGTACTTC. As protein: CASRRGGWETQYF.

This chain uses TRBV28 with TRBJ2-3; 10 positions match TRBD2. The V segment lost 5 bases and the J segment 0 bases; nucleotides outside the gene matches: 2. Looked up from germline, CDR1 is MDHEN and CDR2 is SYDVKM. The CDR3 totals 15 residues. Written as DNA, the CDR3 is TGTGCCAGCAGTCGTAGCGGGAGGAGCACAGATACGCAGTATTTT. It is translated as CASSRSGRSTDTQYF.